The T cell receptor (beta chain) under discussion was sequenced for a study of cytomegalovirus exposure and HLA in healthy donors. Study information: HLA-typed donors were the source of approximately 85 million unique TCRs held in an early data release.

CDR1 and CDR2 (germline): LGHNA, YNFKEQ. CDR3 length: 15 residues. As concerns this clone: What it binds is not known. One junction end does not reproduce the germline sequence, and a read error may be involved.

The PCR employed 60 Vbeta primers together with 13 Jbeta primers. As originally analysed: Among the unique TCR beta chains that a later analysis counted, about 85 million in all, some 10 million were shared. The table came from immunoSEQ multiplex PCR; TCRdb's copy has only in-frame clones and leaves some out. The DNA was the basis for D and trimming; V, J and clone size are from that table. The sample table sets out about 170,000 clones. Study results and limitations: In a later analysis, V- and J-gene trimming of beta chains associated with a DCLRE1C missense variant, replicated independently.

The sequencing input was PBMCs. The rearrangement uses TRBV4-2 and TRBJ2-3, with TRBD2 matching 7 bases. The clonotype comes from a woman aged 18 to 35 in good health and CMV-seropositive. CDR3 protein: CASRQGGGGADTQYF. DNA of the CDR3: TGTGCCAGCAGACAAGGTGGCGGGGGTGCAGATACGCAGTATTTT.